This T cell receptor beta chain was recorded in a study of OX40 agonist ivuxolimab in advanced cancers. Study outcomes and limitations: At doses 0.1 to 3.0 mg/kg, CD4+ and CD8+ clones expanded.

A remark on this clone: What it binds is not known.

Baseline was the first blood sampling point, followed by cycle 4 day 1 and cycle 7 day 1. Libraries were prepared by immunoSEQ multiplex PCR; TCRdb keeps only in-frame clonotypes and omits some of them. The sample holds about 42,000 clones, more than 80% seen once. The CDR3 length is 16 residues. CDR1 is SGHRS, CDR2 YFSETQ, per germline. J was trimmed by 1 base and V by 3 bases; bases with no gene match: 5. The rearrangement joins TRBV5-1 to TRBJ1-3, with 9 bases lining up with TRBD1. The sample was CD4+ or CD8+ T cells sorted from blood, taken in a trial of the OX40 agonist ivuxolimab. This sequence was found in an adult with an advanced solid tumor such as melanoma, head and neck, liver or kidney cancer. The CDR3 DNA is TGCGCCAGCAGCTCCGGGACAGGGCGTTCTGGAAACACCATATATTTT. Translation: CASSSGTGRSGNTIYF.